This T cell receptor beta chain derives from a study of T cells in Graves' hyperthyroidism and ophthalmopathy. About the research overall: Staff took peripheral blood when the initial diagnosis was made, before any treatment began.

Study-wide points: The blood repertoire included most of the expanded thyroid clonotypes above 0.001.

Uncontrolled infection, other autoimmune disease, pregnancy or lactation barred patients from enrollment. Based on clinical symptoms, serum thyroxine and TRAb, thyroid ultrasound and orbital computed tomography, diagnoses were reached. This CDR3 comprises 13 residues. The germline V gene has CDR1 MNHNY and CDR2 SVGAGI (reference sequence). V shed 0 bases, J shed 6 bases, and the junction held 2 bases outside the gene matches. This clonotype was picked up many times. What it binds is unknown. Using RNA transcripts as the source, TCR beta CDR3 regions were amplified. A first-round RT-PCR of the TCR CDR3 used the HTBI primer set. TCRdb recomputed calls from the multiplex PCR reads with MiXCR, one row per CDR3 protein. The data hold nearly 600,000 distinct CDR3 sequences, with approximately 15% observed a single time.

The sample was blood. V and J are TRBV6-6 and TRBJ2-7; 7 nucleotides line up with TRBD2. The sequence derives from a woman younger than 30 with Graves' ophthalmopathy. CDR3 in amino acids: CASSYSGGGEQYF. For the CDR3, the DNA is TGTGCCAGCAGTTACTCGGGGGGGGGCGAGCAGTACTTC.